What follows are 15 T cell receptor beta chains derived from one specimen sequenced in a study of PD-1 blockade in classical Hodgkin lymphoma. Documented time point: cycle 4 day 1 (C4D1), after 5 to 7 weeks of nivolumab. All the patients suffered relapse after autologous stem cell transplantation, and brentuximab vedotin exposure differed. Clones were sequenced by immunoSEQ multiplex PCR, and TCRdb holds only the in-frame ones, with some missing. This sample has fewer than 25,000 clones; around 68% occur once, and the top ten carry approximately 30%. Sequenced here: peripheral blood mononuclear cells (PBMCs), sampled before the fourth cycle of nivolumab. The receptors derive from a human donor with classical Hodgkin lymphoma.

The chain combines TRBV9 with TRBJ1-5; a possible D gene is TRBD1 (6 bases). V was clipped by 4 bases and J by 7 bases, with 15 bases between them. CDR1 is SGDLS and CDR2 is YYNGEE in the germline V gene. The CDR3 loop spans 14 amino acids. DNA for the CDR3: TGTGCCAGCAGCTCAAGGGGGGGTAGGCAGCCCCAGCATTTT. Residues: CASSSRGGRQPQHF.

This clone showed up just a few times. Different DNA sequences within this sample yield the same CDR3. The V call is TRBV20-1, the J call TRBJ2-7; unclear D gene. This CDR3 is 11 amino acids long. Trimming stripped 3 bases from V and 0 bases from J, with 3 bases between. The germline V gene encodes CDR1 DFQATT and CDR2 SNEGSKA (reference sequence). The CDR3 DNA reads TGCAGTGCTAGCACCTCCTACGAGCAGTACGTC. Protein: CSASTSYEQYV.

The CDR3 DNA reads TGTGCCAGCACCGGGGGAGAACCCTATAATTCACCCCTCCACTTT. Amino acid sequence: CASTGGEPYNSPLHF. The rearrangement joins TRBV6-1 to TRBJ1-6; D is perhaps TRBD1 (5 bases). The V end was cut by 7 bases, the J end by 2 bases, with 12 bases between. The CDR3 sequence is 15 residues long. CDR1 and CDR2 (germline): MNHNS, SASEGT.

This chain uses TRBV11-2 with TRBJ1-2; TRBD1 might be the D (5 bases). V lost 3 bases to trimming and J lost 8 bases, with 13 bases between them. The CDR3 consists of 13 residues. The V gene's germline CDR1 is SGHAT and CDR2 FQNNGV. DNA for the CDR3: TGTGCCAGCAGCTTGGGAGGGGAAGTAGGCTACACCTTC. It is translated as CASSLGGEVGYTF.

This clone was counted a few times. The CDR3 loop reads CASSYGREQFF. CDR3 DNA sequence: TGTGCCAGCAGTTATGGGCGAGAGCAGTTCTTC. J is TRBJ2-1 and V is TRBV6-5, with unresolved D. CDR1 MNHEY and CDR2 SVGAGI come from the germline V gene. The germline V and J ends were trimmed by 3 bases and 10 bases, with 7 bases remaining between them. CDR3 length equals 11 residues.

This clone was found a few times. The CDR3 region has the DNA TGTGCCAGCAGCTTCAGGACAGGGGGCACTGAAGCTTTCTTT. Translating it yields CASSFRTGGTEAFF. The gene calls are TRBV7-8 and TRBJ1-1, with 10 bases matching TRBD1. CDR3 length: 14 amino acids. Germline lookup yields CDR1 SGHVS and CDR2 FQNEAQ. V shed 3 bases and J 4 bases; nucleotides not matched to a gene: 2.

V and J are TRBV6-5 and TRBJ2-7; tentatively, D is TRBD2 (7 bases). V lost 10 bases and J lost 7, with 14 bases in between. The CDR3 is made up of 11 amino acids. Per the germline V gene, CDR1 is MNHEY and CDR2 is SVGAGI. CDR3 amino acids: CATLGGHEQYF. In DNA form, the CDR3 reads TGTGCCACACTGGGGGGGCATGAGCAGTACTTC.

This sequence joins TRBV30 and TRBJ2-4; TRBD1 might be the D (5 bases). CDR3 size: 12 residues. Germline CDR1 GTSNPN, CDR2 SVGIG (reference sequence). The CDR3 is CSADSTKNIQYF. The CDR3 DNA reads TGTTCCGCTGACAGCACCAAAAACATTCAGTACTTC.

V usage is TRBV28 and J usage is TRBJ1-1; the D is unclear. The CDR3 has 12 residues. Germline V gene data show CDR1 as MDHEN and CDR2 as SYDVKM. Trimming removed 6 bases at V and 6 bases at J, with 11 bases between. The CDR3 protein is CASRVIESEAFF. For the CDR3, the DNA is TGTGCCAGCAGGGTCATAGAATCTGAAGCTTTCTTT. Looking up the rest from reference TRBV28 and TRBJ1-1 gives the full variable domain: DVKVTQSSRYLVKRTGEKVFLECVQDMDHENMFWYRQDPGLGLRLIYFSYDVKMKEKGDIPEGYSVSREKKERFSLILESASTNQTSMYLCASRVIESEAFFGQGTRLTVV.

The V and J genes are TRBV6-6 and TRBJ2-5; TRBD2 matches at 7 bases. V lost 5 bases, J lost 2 bases, and 8 bases stayed unmatched. CDR1 is MNHNY and CDR2 is SVGAGI in the germline V gene (reference sequence). There are 15 residues in the CDR3. The CDR3 reads CASSTRTRRQETQYF. DNA for the CDR3: TGTGCCAGCAGTACCCGGACTAGACGGCAAGAGACCCAGTACTTC.

The gene calls are TRBV10-3 and TRBJ1-4; D not certain. The CDR3 consists of 12 residues. CDR1 and CDR2 from the germline V gene are ENHRY and SYGVKD. V was cut by 3 bases and J by 4 bases, with 3 bases left in between. The CDR3 nucleotides are TGTGCCATCAGTGACAGTAATGAAAAACTGTTTTTT. Its translation is CAISDSNEKLFF.

The chain is built from TRBV19 and TRBJ2-2, with TRBD1 matching over 9 bases. The CDR3 sequence is 17 residues long. V lost 6 bases, J lost 5 bases, and 13 bases stayed unmatched. Germline loops: CDR1 LNHDA, CDR2 SQIVND (reference sequence). The CDR3 DNA sequence: TGTGCCAGTAGAAATGACAGGGGGATAAGTAGGACCGGGGAGCTGTTTTTT. It encodes CASRNDRGISRTGELFF.

The V gene is TRBV6-5, the J gene TRBJ2-1, with D hard to call. From germline, CDR1 is MNHEY and CDR2 SVGAGI. The length of the CDR3 is 11 residues. Trimming shortened V by 6 bases and J by 3 bases, and 3 bases separated the two germline ends. CDR3 nucleotides: TGTGCCAGCAGGAGCTACAATGAGCAGTTCTTC. It translates to CASRSYNEQFF.

The J gene is TRBJ1-2, the V gene TRBV19; no firm D call. The CDR3 has 13 residues. Trimming left V 3 bases short and J 2 bases short, with 7 bases between. Germline values: CDR1 LNHDA, CDR2 SQIVND (reference sequence). For the CDR3, the DNA is TGTGCCAGTAGTATGGGCGGAAACTATGGCTACACCTTC. Its protein product is CASSMGGNYGYTF.

The sample holds one count of this clone. The chain joins TRBV10-2 to TRBJ2-1; 8 nucleotides match TRBD1. The CDR3 runs 16 residues. Germline V gene lookup returns CDR1 WSHSY and CDR2 SAAADI. The ends lost 6 bases at V and 4 bases at J; junction bases unmatched: 11. The CDR3 coding sequence is TGCGCCAGCAGATATTTCGACAGGGGCCTTTACAATGAGCAGTTCTTC. Translating gives CASRYFDRGLYNEQFF.